The rows below give T cell receptor beta chains drawn from one sample of a study of cytomegalovirus exposure and HLA in healthy donors. Assay used: immunoSEQ multiplex PCR; TCRdb lists only in-frame clones, some missing. Of 85,000 to 100,000 clones listed, more than 70% are singletons. Material for sequencing was PBMCs. These receptors were obtained from a woman between 35 and 50 years old in good health and CMV-seronegative. Both conserved end residues are part of each CDR3. A D gene is named only where the DNA matches it firmly. Clone size is not always given. Where it is, it says once, few, many or a class for expanded clones.

v_call	clone_size	d_call	j_call	cdr3_aa	cdr3_nt
TRBV4-2	few	TRBD2	TRBJ2-5	CASSQDRGGQETQYF	TGTGCCAGCAGCCAAGATCGGGGGGGCCAAGAGACCCAGTACTTC
TRBV4-1	few	TRBD1	TRBJ2-7	CASSPSTGTDSYEQYF	TGCGCCAGCAGCCCTTCTACAGGGACAGACTCCTACGAGCAGTACTTC
TRBV28	.	TRBD2	TRBJ2-7	CASSPPVSGTYEQYF	TGTGCCAGCAGCCCTCCGGTAAGCGGGACCTACGAGCAGTACTTC
TRBV9	.	TRBD1	TRBJ1-3	CASSVGGQGQSTGNTIYF	TGTGCCAGCAGCGTAGGGGGACAGGGGCAGAGTACCGGAAACACCATATATTTT
TRBV19	once	.	TRBJ1-1	CASSIVAGFGEAFF	TGTGCCAGTAGTATAGTAGCAGGGTTTGGTGAAGCTTTCTTT
TRBV19	.	.	TRBJ2-7	CASGKGSYEQYF	TGTGCCAGTGGGAAGGGGTCCTACGAGCAGTACTTC
TRBV9	once	TRBD1	TRBJ1-1	CASSVVPTGGGLNTEAFF	TGTGCCAGCAGCGTAGTTCCGACAGGGGGCGGCCTGAACACTGAAGCTTTCTTT
TRBV30	once	.	TRBJ1-5	CAWKPHPGQPQHF	TGTGCCTGGAAACCTCATCCCGGTCAGCCCCAGCATTTT
TRBV28	few	TRBD2	TRBJ2-1	CASSLLAGGTYNEQFF	TGTGCCAGCAGTTTACTAGCGGGGGGAACCTACAATGAGCAGTTCTTC
TRBV4-2	.	TRBD2	TRBJ2-5	CASRGLAEETQYF	TGTGCCAGCAGGGGACTAGCGGAAGAGACCCAGTACTTC
TRBV5-1	.	TRBD1	TRBJ1-2	CASSLLGTGGFGYTF	TGCGCCAGCAGCCTCCTCGGGACAGGGGGTTTTGGCTACACCTTC
TRBV6-5	.	TRBD1	TRBJ1-2	CASSYSNRGRHTF	TGTGCCAGCAGTTACTCGAACAGGGGGCGGCACACCTTC
TRBV7-9	.	.	TRBJ1-5	CASSLVGLNQPQHF	TGTGCCAGCAGCTTAGTGGGGCTCAATCAGCCCCAGCATTTT
TRBV19	.	TRBD1	TRBJ2-7	CASSTAGTATYEQYF	TGTGCCAGTAGTACGGCCGGGACAGCAACCTACGAGCAGTACTTC
TRBV7-6	.	.	TRBJ1-5	CASSLNPGLSADSNQPQHF	TGTGCCAGCAGCCTGAATCCGGGACTCTCCGCGGATAGCAATCAGCCCCAGCATTTT